This T cell receptor beta chain was identified during a study of identical twins. Study-level results: Sharing of beta out-of-frame sequences by twins showed a weaker excess. With abundant cord blood beta clonotypes, insertions were fewer; memory repertoires showed no such pattern. Conclusions relied on cross-sectional statistical analysis, not following the same donors.

The authors used template switching to add a universal primer site and gave cDNA unique molecular identifiers. TCRdb reanalysed the 5' RACE reads using MiXCR and keeps one entry per CDR3 protein. The top ten hold 12% of the sample, which has 350,000 to 450,000 distinct CDR3 sequences, less than 20% seen once. In this sample, this clonotype turned up many times. Antigen unknown. This CDR3 is 15 amino acids long. Germline V gene sequence: CDR1 MNHEY, CDR2 SMNVEV (reference sequence). Unmatched junction bases numbered 6, after V lost 3 bases and J lost 3 bases. Sequenced sample: naive T cells sorted from blood. The sequence came from a man in his fifties in good health. The rearrangement joins TRBV27 to TRBJ2-3, with TRBD2 matching over 7 bases. In DNA form, the CDR3 reads TGTGCCAGCAGTTTCTCGGGGAGGGAGACAGATACGCAGTATTTT. It yields the protein CASSFSGRETDTQYF.